The 32 T cell receptor beta chains reported below all come from one sample, sequenced in a study of T cells in Graves' hyperthyroidism and ophthalmopathy. RNA transcripts yielded amplified TCR beta CDR3 regions. RT-PCR in the first round (using the HTBI primer set) targeted the TCR CDR3. MiXCR, run by TCRdb on the multiplex PCR reads, gives a single entry per CDR3 protein. This table has 600,000 to 700,000 distinct CDR3 sequences, about 45% appearing once. The sample was peripheral blood or thyroid tissue (not recorded which). The receptors here all came from an adult man with Graves' disease, either hyperthyroidism or ophthalmopathy (not recorded which).

The chain employs TRBV24-1 and TRBJ1-6; perhaps TRBD1 as D (5 bases). Germline CDR1 KGHDR, CDR2 SFDVKD. The V end was cut by 7 bases, the J end by 10 bases, with 13 bases between. This CDR3 comprises 13 residues. CDR3 in amino acids: CATRERDGSPLHF. CDR3 in DNA: TGTGCCACCAGAGAAAGGGACGGATCACCCCTCCACTTT.

This clonotype was seen only a few times. The chain combines TRBV6-5 with TRBJ2-5; no reliable D call. CDR1 is MNHEY, CDR2 SVGAGI, per germline. The ends were cut back, 0 bases at V and 7 bases at J, with 18 bases in the middle. The CDR3 is made up of 16 amino acids. CDR3 region: CASSYSWEGRKGTQYF. CDR3 DNA: TGTGCCAGCAGTTACTCGTGGGAAGGCCGCAAGGGGACCCAGTACTTC.

With regard to this clonotype: It may be a read error: a sequence one base away is much more abundant. The chain uses TRBV7-2 and TRBJ1-1; tentative D call: TRBD1 (5 bases). The CDR3 spans 11 residues. The V gene's germline CDR1 is SGHTA and CDR2 FQGNSA. V was pared by 9 bases and J by 4 bases, with 9 bases between. This CDR3 reads CARQVGTEAFF. In nucleotides, the CDR3 is TGTGCCAGACAGGTTGGCACTGAAGCTTTCTTT. Combining the CDR3 with reference TRBV7-2 and TRBJ1-1 gives the whole variable domain GAGVSQSPSNKVTEKGKDVELRCDPISGHTALYWYRQSLGQGLEFLIYFQGNSAPDKSGLPSDRFSAERTGGSVSTLTIQRTQQEDSAVYLCARQVGTEAFFGQGTRLTVV.

This clonotype has just a few counts. The V call is TRBV6-1, the J call TRBJ2-7; the match to TRBD1 covers 8 bases. Germline assignment: CDR1 MNHNS and CDR2 SASEGT. The CDR3 totals 13 residues. Trimming at V came to 4 bases and at J to 6 bases, leaving 5 bases not matched to a gene. The CDR3 spells CASSGLGQGEQYF. CDR3 in DNA: TGTGCCAGCAGTGGATTAGGACAGGGCGAGCAGTACTTC.

J is TRBJ1-3 and V is TRBV3-1; D is unresolved. Trimming removed 6 bases from V and 0 bases from J, with 6 bases in between. The CDR3 is 13 amino acids. Germline V gene lookup returns CDR1 LGHDT and CDR2 YNNKEL (reference sequence). The CDR3 protein is CASRRSSGNTIYF. The CDR3 coding sequence is TGTGCCAGCAGGCGGAGCTCTGGAAACACCATATATTTT.

This clonotype has a count of ten or more. The chain carries TRBV20-1 and TRBJ1-3; D is uncertain. Germline values: CDR1 DFQATT, CDR2 SNEGSKA (reference sequence). There are 13 residues in the CDR3. V was trimmed by 2 bases and J by 2 bases, leaving 7 bases between them. CDR3 coding DNA: TGCAGTGCTAGATGGGGAGCTGGAAACACCATATATTTT. Its protein product is CSARWGAGNTIYF.

The chain carries TRBV20-1 and TRBJ2-7, with 10 bases matching TRBD1. The CDR3 is made up of 15 amino acids. Losses at the gene ends were 0 bases for V and 4 bases for J; bases not matched to a gene: 6. The germline V gene encodes CDR1 DFQATT and CDR2 SNEGSKA (reference sequence). CDR3 bases: TGCAGTGCTAGAGATGGGACAGGGGACCTATACGAGCAGTACTTC. Translation gives CSARDGTGDLYEQYF.

This chain's CDR3 is CASSQDSGYETQYF. CDR3 DNA: TGTGCCAGCAGCCAAGACTCAGGGTATGAGACCCAGTACTTC. V gene TRBV6-5 combines with J gene TRBJ2-5; TRBD1 is a possible D gene (5 bases). Per the germline V gene, CDR1 is MNHEY and CDR2 is SVGAGI. Trimming shortened V by 6 bases and J by 5 bases, and 16 bases separated the two germline ends. The CDR3 totals 14 residues.

The rearrangement joins TRBV20-1 to TRBJ2-7; 8 bases map to TRBD2. There are 14 residues in the CDR3. Germline CDR1 and CDR2: DFQATT and SNEGSKA (reference sequence). V gave up 2 bases and J gave up 2 bases; unmatched junction bases: 5. The CDR3 bases are TGCAGTGCTAGATCAGCGGGGGCCACCTACGAGCAGTACTTC. Residues: CSARSAGATYEQYF.

This clonotype was seen repeatedly, ten times or more. The genes are TRBV2 and TRBJ1-4, with TRBD1 identical over 11 bases. CDR3 size: 15 residues. J gave up 13 bases and V 11 bases, and 18 bases lay outside the gene matches. Germline-derived CDR1 and CDR2 are SNHLY and FYNNEI. The CDR3, as DNA: TGTGCCCTGATCCGGGACGGACAGGGGGCGCGTGGACTGTTTTTT. Protein product: CALIRDGQGARGLFF.

There are a few counts of this clonotype. The chain is built from TRBV7-2 and TRBJ2-5; tentative D call: TRBD1 (5 bases). CDR1 and CDR2 from the germline V gene are SGHTA and FQGNSA. The CDR3 loop spans 15 amino acids. Trimming removed 1 base at V and 2 bases at J, with 11 bases between. The DNA of the CDR3 is TGTGCCAGCAGCTTAGTTAGCAGGGCGCAAGAGACCCAGTACTTC. Translation gives CASSLVSRAQETQYF.

The chain uses TRBV29-1 and TRBJ1-3; D ambiguous. V was pared by 7 bases and J by 0 bases, with 4 bases between. Germline assignment: CDR1 SQVTM and CDR2 ANQGSEA. The length of the CDR3 is 11 residues. The CDR3 loop is CSDSSGNTIYF. CDR3 nucleotides: TGCAGCGACAGCTCTGGAAACACCATATATTTT.

This clonotype was seen ten or more times. This chain uses TRBV7-6 with TRBJ1-2; D gene ambiguous. This CDR3 is 14 amino acids long. V was trimmed by 5 bases and J by 0 bases, leaving 10 bases between them. From germline, CDR1 is SGHVS and CDR2 FNYEAQ. The CDR3 loop is CASSPDNPNYGYTF. The DNA for the CDR3 is TGTGCCAGCAGCCCCGACAATCCTAACTATGGCTACACCTTC. Variable domain in full (rest from reference TRBV7-6 and TRBJ1-2): GAGVSQSPRYKVTKRGQDVALRCDPISGHVSLYWYRQALGQGPEFLTYFNYEAQQDKSGLPNDRFSAERPEGSISTLTIQRTEQRDSAMYRCASSPDNPNYGYTFGSGTRLTVV.

This chain links TRBV7-2 with TRBJ1-5; 9 bases agree with TRBD1. With V trimmed by 2 bases and J by 10 bases, 15 bases remained unmatched. This CDR3 has 17 residues. Germline V gives CDR1 SGHTA, CDR2 FQGNSA. CDR3 amino acids: CASSLSGTGPGGEPQHF. CDR3 in DNA: TGTGCCAGCAGCTTAAGCGGGACAGGGCCAGGAGGTGAACCCCAGCATTTT.

Note on this clonotype: This sequence may be a read error, since a much larger clone differs from it by one base. V is TRBV29-1 and J is TRBJ2-5, with D maybe TRBD2 (6 bases). With 6 bases removed from V and 3 bases from J, the gap between germline ends came to 14 bases. This CDR3 spans 13 amino acids. The germline CDR1 and CDR2 sequences are SQVTM and ANQGSEA. The CDR3 here is CSVDTGAEETQYF. Here the CDR3 DNA reads TGCAGCGTCGACACGGGAGCCGAAGAGACCCAGTACTTC.

The V call is TRBV12-3 or TRBV12-4, the J call TRBJ2-2; the D gene is possibly TRBD1 (5 bases). V gave up 5 bases and J gave up 5 bases, with 9 bases separating them. The CDR3 contains 13 residues. CDR3 coding DNA: TGTGCCAGCAGTGGCAGGGTTACCGGGGAGCTGTTTTTT. This encodes CASSGRVTGELFF.

The chain is built from TRBV10-2 and TRBJ1-6; maybe TRBD1 (5 bases). Looked up from germline, CDR1 is WSHSY and CDR2 is SAAADI. This CDR3 contains 15 residues. Trimming took off 4 bases at V and 6 bases at J, with 13 bases between the two ends. CDR3 sequence (DNA): TGCGCCAGCAGTGCTAGGGGCAGGGCTAATTCACCCCTCCACTTT. It specifies CASSARGRANSPLHF.

For this clonotype: This may be a read error, as it is one base from a much larger clone. The J gene is TRBJ2-5, the V gene TRBV7-2, with a tentative D call TRBD2 (5 bases). V shed 6 bases and J shed 5 bases, with 16 bases lying between them. There are 14 residues in the CDR3. In germline, CDR1 is SGHTA, CDR2 FQGNSA. CDR3 loop: CASRPPWAGETQYF. The CDR3 coding sequence is TGTGCCAGCAGGCCCCCTTGGGCGGGCGAGACCCAGTACTTC.

The table lists this clonotype with a few counts. CDR3 nucleotides: TGCAGTGCTCCGGGACTCAACCAAGAGACCCAGTACTTC. Its protein is CSAPGLNQETQYF. J is TRBJ2-5 and V is TRBV20-1; D might be TRBD2 (6 bases). CDR1 is DFQATT and CDR2 is SNEGSKA in the germline V gene (reference sequence). The V end was cut by 5 bases, the J end by 0 bases, with 10 bases between. This CDR3 comprises 13 residues.

This clonotype was recorded a few times. V gene TRBV6-6 combines with J gene TRBJ2-7, with 9 bases matching TRBD2. The CDR3 is 16 residues long. CDR1 and CDR2 (germline): MNHNY, SVGAGI (reference sequence). J lost 6 bases, V lost 0 bases, and 9 bases had no gene match. CDR3 in amino acids: CASSYSSSSGSAEQYF. CDR3 coding DNA: TGTGCCAGCAGTTACTCGAGTAGTAGCGGGAGCGCCGAGCAGTACTTC.

Many counts were recorded for this clonotype. The genes are TRBV7-9 and TRBJ1-5, with D unresolved. V was clipped by 7 bases and J by 10 bases, with 14 bases between them. Germline V gives CDR1 SEHNR, CDR2 FQNEAQ (reference sequence). CDR3 size: 12 residues. CDR3 sequence (DNA): TGTGCCAGCAACGATAATTTCGGACCCCAGCATTTT. This sequence encodes CASNDNFGPQHF.

This clonotype was counted only a few times. V gene TRBV6-5 combines with J gene TRBJ2-6, with a tentative D call TRBD2 (5 bases). The CDR3 runs to 15 residues. Trimming stripped 2 bases from V and 11 bases from J, with 16 bases between. The germline gives CDR1 MNHEY, CDR2 SVGAGI. The CDR3 DNA is TGTGCCAGCAGTTACGGCTCCGGAGGTCACTACGTCCTGACTTTC. This translates into CASSYGSGGHYVLTF.

The V and J genes are TRBV29-1 and TRBJ1-1, with D hard to call. CDR3 size: 8 residues. Between the trimmed V and J ends, which lost 4 bases and 6 bases, there was a span of 0 bases. CDR1 is SQVTM, CDR2 ANQGSEA, per germline. This CDR3 is CSVAEAFF. The DNA of the CDR3 is TGCAGCGTTGCTGAAGCTTTCTTT.

Worth noting for this clonotype: A single base separates this from a much larger clone, so it may be a read error. The V gene is TRBV10-2, the J gene TRBJ1-3; D is perhaps TRBD1 (6 bases). CDR1 is WSHSY and CDR2 is SAAADI in the germline V gene. Trimming pared 3 bases from V and 4 bases from J, leaving 10 bases between. The CDR3 is 14 amino acids. CDR3 residues: CASSEGGEGNTIYF. The CDR3 DNA reads as TGCGCCAGCAGTGAAGGGGGGGAAGGAAACACCATATATTTT.

There are a few counts of this clonotype. The chain couples TRBV5-1 to TRBJ1-2, with TRBD1 matching 9 bases. With 4 bases clipped from V and 3 bases from J, the junction kept 4 bases outside the gene matches. The CDR3 sequence is 14 residues long. Germline CDR1 reads SGHRS; CDR2 reads YFSETQ. As DNA, the CDR3 is TGCGCCAGCAGCCGAAGGACAGGGGACTATGGCTACACCTTC. It specifies CASSRRTGDYGYTF.

The chain combines TRBV29-1 with TRBJ1-6, with unresolved D. Per germline, CDR1 SQVTM and CDR2 ANQGSEA. This CDR3 comprises 13 residues. Deletions cut 4 bases from V and 7 bases from J, with 11 bases between. DNA for the CDR3: TGCAGCGTTGGAAATTTAGGGAATTCACCCCTCCACTTT. Residues: CSVGNLGNSPLHF.

About this clonotype itself: A much larger clonotype is one base distant, so this may be a read error. The rearrangement uses TRBV20-1 and TRBJ1-5, with D possibly matching TRBD1 (6 bases). This CDR3 spans 15 amino acids. Germline V gene lookup returns CDR1 DFQATT and CDR2 SNEGSKA (reference sequence). The CDR3 nucleotides are TGCAGTGCTAGAGACAGGGGTCGGGCGGGTCAGCTCCAGCATTTT. Translated: CSARDRGRAGQLQHF.

Note on this clonotype: Relative to the germline gene, one junction end is altered; a read error may explain this. The rearrangement uses TRBV10-3 and TRBJ1-3, with 8 bases identical to TRBD1. The CDR3 totals 16 residues. Germline V lookup: CDR1 ENHRY, CDR2 SYGVKD. The CDR3 sequence is CASSLSQGARGNTIYF. Here the CDR3 DNA reads TGTGCCAGCAGTTTATCGCAGGGGGCCCGGGGAAACACCATATATTTT.

In nucleotides, the CDR3 is TGTGCCAGCAGCTTATTAGGGGGCGGGGATCAGCCCCAGCATTTT. Amino acids: CASSLLGGGDQPQHF. The V and J genes are TRBV7-8 and TRBJ1-5, with 7 positions matching TRBD1. This CDR3 comprises 15 residues. Trimming at V came to 2 bases and at J to 5 bases, leaving 6 bases not matched to a gene. CDR1 and CDR2 from the germline V gene are SGHVS and FQNEAQ.

This clonotype occurred many times. The rearrangement links TRBV20-1 to TRBJ1-5; 9 positions agree with TRBD1. Germline V CDR1 and CDR2: DFQATT, SNEGSKA (reference sequence). Trimming cost V 6 bases and J 6 bases; bases outside gene matches: 9. CDR3 length: 14 residues. The CDR3 nucleotides are TGCAGTGCGCGGGGACAGGGAATAGGTCAGCCCCAGCATTTT. Translated: CSARGQGIGQPQHF.

Ten or more counts support this clonotype. The V gene is TRBV2, the J gene TRBJ1-5; the D gene is possibly TRBD1 (5 bases). The germline V and J ends were trimmed by 6 bases and 7 bases, with 19 bases remaining between them. The CDR3 runs 15 residues. Germline CDR1 is SNHLY and CDR2 is FYNNEI. In DNA, the CDR3 is TGTGCCAGCAGAGGGGACGGAGGGTGGTTACAGCCCCAGCATTTT. Translated, it gives CASRGDGGWLQPQHF.

J is TRBJ2-5 and V is TRBV7-8; TRBD2 aligns across 13 bases. In germline, CDR1 is SGHVS, CDR2 FQNEAQ. The CDR3 is 16 residues long. J gave up 1 base and V 8 bases, and 7 bases lay outside the gene matches. The CDR3 DNA follows: TGTGCCAGCGGACAAACTAGCGGGAGGGCCCAAGAGACCCAGTACTTC. Residues: CASGQTSGRAQETQYF.